The present TCR beta chain was sequenced within a study of shared clonotypes between healthy human individuals. Data came from immunoSEQ multiplex PCR; TCRdb stores just in-frame clones and leaves some out. The profile covers 1,100,000 or so clones, with around 78% appearing a single time and 0.52% taken by the ten largest. The V end lost 4 bases, the J end lost 2 bases, and 15 bases lay between the germline ends. CDR3 size: 15 residues. The V gene's germline CDR1 is GTSNPN and CDR2 SVGIG (reference sequence). Donors were Caucasian adults residing in Nashville, Tennessee, USA. The sequence derives from a man between 18 and 29 years old in good health. Some clones in this sample may be carry-over from other donors' samples. The rearrangement joins TRBV30 to TRBJ2-1; possibly TRBD1 for D (6 bases). Sequencing was performed on memory CD4+ T cells from PBMCs. Subset: CD45RA-negative fraction. In nucleotides, the CDR3 is TGTGCCTGGACCAAAGACGGGACACCCTACAATGAGCAGTTCTTC. Its protein is CAWTKDGTPYNEQFF.